These 26 T cell receptor beta chains were all obtained from the same sample, sequenced in a study of Tregs in tolerant kidney transplant recipients (dated by TCRdb to the late 2010s). Library creation used the immunoSEQ multiplex PCR assay. The table comes from immuneACCESS by way of TCRdb, which keeps in-frame sequences with V and J called. Part of the clones is missing from these tables; in studies checked, under half for an unresolved V gene and the rest for unknown reasons. The sample contains 200,000 to 300,000 clones, about 80% of them found a single time. The ten largest clones capture about 0.58% of the sample. The sequencing sample was made of CD4+ T cells from blood. Receptor source: a human donor in good health.

The rearrangement links TRBV7-9 to TRBJ2-5; 9 nucleotides agree with TRBD2. The germline CDR1 and CDR2 sequences are SEHNR and FQNEAQ (reference sequence). The V gene end was trimmed by 3 bases and the J gene end by 1 base; junction bases not matched to a gene: 3. CDR3 length equals 15 residues. The CDR3 nucleotides are TGTGCCAGCAGCTTCCTAGCGGGATCCCAAGAGACCCAGTACTTC. Translating it yields CASSFLAGSQETQYF.

The CDR3 nucleotides read TGTGCCACCAGCCAGGGAAACTGGGGGGCAGGGGGCAAAGATGAAGCTTTCTTT. As protein: CATSQGNWGAGGKDEAFF. The V gene is TRBV15, the J gene TRBJ1-1; 8 bases line up with TRBD1. CDR1 LNHNV and CDR2 YYDKDF come from the germline V gene (reference sequence). With V trimmed by 5 bases and J by 7 bases, 21 bases remained unmatched. This CDR3 region has 18 residues.

CDR3 DNA: TGTGCCAGCTCTACCTCGATTAGGGACCGAGGTTACGAGCAGTACTTC. Its protein is CASSTSIRDRGYEQYF. The chain combines TRBV18 with TRBJ2-7; D may be TRBD1 or TRBD2 (5 bases each). The CDR3 consists of 16 residues. V shed 6 bases and J shed 4 bases, with 22 bases lying between them. Looked up from germline, CDR1 is KGHSH and CDR2 is LQKENI.

The genes are TRBV19 and TRBJ2-3; 8 positions agree with TRBD2. V dropped 3 bases and J dropped 3; count of bases not matched to a gene: 11. The CDR3 runs to 17 residues. CDR1 and CDR2 (germline): LNHDA, SQIVND (reference sequence). As DNA, the CDR3 is TGTGCCAGTAGTATCGGTCGGCGGGGGGCGGAAACAGATACGCAGTATTTT. Translated: CASSIGRRGAETDTQYF.

The rearrangement links TRBV14 to TRBJ1-1, with a weak D call TRBD1 (6 bases). Trimming stripped 0 bases from V and 5 bases from J, with 13 bases between. The CDR3 contains 15 residues. Germline V gene sequence: CDR1 SGHDN, CDR2 FVKESK. The CDR3 DNA follows: TGTGCCAGCAGCCAAGAAGTTGGGGGCATGACTGAAGCTTTCTTT. This translates into CASSQEVGGMTEAFF.

V and J are TRBV11-2 and TRBJ2-7; either TRBD1 or TRBD2 may supply D (5 bases each). Trimming took off 2 bases at V and 2 bases at J, with 10 bases between the two ends. From germline, CDR1 is SGHAT and CDR2 FQNNGV. The CDR3 has 14 residues. CDR3 in DNA: TGTGCCAGCAGCTTATGGGACCTAGCCTACGAGCAGTACTTC. The encoded protein is CASSLWDLAYEQYF.

CDR3 region: CASSRLGENTGELFF. The DNA of the CDR3 is TGTGCCAGCAGTCGGCTAGGGGAGAACACCGGGGAGCTGTTTTTT. The rearrangement joins TRBV7-9 to TRBJ2-2; possibly TRBD1 for D (5 bases). This CDR3 has 15 residues. The germline CDR1 and CDR2 sequences are SEHNR and FQNEAQ (reference sequence). With 6 bases removed from V and 1 base from J, the gap between germline ends came to 12 bases.

This clone was seen a single time. This CDR3 reads CASPGPPYEQYF. The CDR3 DNA reads TGTGCCAGCCCAGGTCCCCCCTACGAGCAGTACTTC. J is TRBJ2-7 and V is TRBV6-1; unclear D gene. CDR3 length equals 12 residues. In germline, CDR1 is MNHNS, CDR2 SASEGT. The ends were cut back, 8 bases at V and 2 bases at J, with 10 bases in the middle.

The chain is built from TRBV18 and TRBJ1-1; 8 positions match TRBD1. There are 16 residues in the CDR3. Losses at the gene ends were 1 base for V and 3 bases for J; bases not matched to a gene: 7. Germline values: CDR1 KGHSH, CDR2 LQKENI. As DNA, the CDR3 is TGTGCCAGCTCACCACGGGGGGCAGGGGGCCACACTGAAGCTTTCTTT. Translating gives CASSPRGAGGHTEAFF. The complete variable domain, with remaining parts taken from reference TRBV18 and TRBJ1-1, reads NAGVMQNPRHLVRRRGQEARLRCSPMKGHSHVYWYRQLPEEGLKFMVYLQKENIIDESGMPKERFSAEFPKEGPSILRIQQVVRGDSAAYFCASSPRGAGGHTEAFFGQGTRLTVV.

V is TRBV29-1 and J is TRBJ1-5, with a weak D call TRBD1 (5 bases). The length of the CDR3 is 13 residues. Germline CDR1 reads SQVTM; CDR2 reads ANQGSEA. Deletions cut 5 bases from V and 5 bases from J, with 13 bases between. The CDR3 nucleotides are TGCAGCGTTTCTGACAGTGACTATCAGCCCCAGCATTTT. As protein: CSVSDSDYQPQHF. Supplemented by reference TRBV29-1 and TRBJ1-5, the full variable domain reads SAVISQKPSRDICQRGTSLTIQCQVDSQVTMMFWYRQQPGQSLTLIATANQGSEATYESGFVIDKFPISRPNLTFSTLTVSNMSPEDSSIYLCSVSDSDYQPQHFGDGTRLSIL.

This sequence joins TRBV27 and TRBJ2-7; 9 bases agree with TRBD1. Per germline, CDR1 MNHEY and CDR2 SMNVEV (reference sequence). J gave up 1 base and V 4 bases, and 5 bases lay outside the gene matches. The CDR3 length is 15 residues. The DNA of the CDR3 is TGTGCCAGCAGTTCCCCGGGACAGGGTTCCTACGAGCAGTACTTC. Translating gives CASSSPGQGSYEQYF.

The chain recombines TRBV6-1 with TRBJ2-3, with TRBD2 matching over 13 bases. Germline CDR1 MNHNS, CDR2 SASEGT. Trimming took 4 bases from V and 6 from J; bases not matched to a gene: 10. CDR3 length: 17 residues. In nucleotides, the CDR3 is TGTGCCAGCAGTGGAGGGCGAGGACTAGCGGGAGCCGATACGCAGTATTTT. Translating it yields CASSGGRGLAGADTQYF.

The chain recombines TRBV10-3 with TRBJ1-2; D remains ambiguous. Germline V lookup: CDR1 ENHRY, CDR2 SYGVKD. Trimming removed 2 bases at V and 4 bases at J, with 5 bases between. This CDR3 contains 12 residues. The CDR3 nucleotides are TGTGCCATCAGTGAGACAGTCTATGGCTACACCTTC. Translated: CAISETVYGYTF.

V and J are TRBV6-1 and TRBJ1-5; D unclear. This CDR3 spans 14 amino acids. Germline V lookup: CDR1 MNHNS, CDR2 SASEGT. Trimming shortened V by 5 bases and J by 0 bases, and 8 bases separated the two germline ends. The CDR3 DNA reads as TGTGCCAGCAGTTTAGGAGCTAGCAATCAGCCCCAGCATTTT. Its protein is CASSLGASNQPQHF.

V gene TRBV6-5 combines with J gene TRBJ1-1, with no clear D. The ends were cut back, 7 bases at V and 5 bases at J, with 14 bases in the middle. The germline gives CDR1 MNHEY, CDR2 SVGAGI. This CDR3 spans 13 amino acids. The CDR3 nucleotides are TGTGCCAGCACGTTGGGTTTAAGTACTGAAGCTTTCTTT. Protein sequence: CASTLGLSTEAFF.

In this sample, this clone turned up a few times. This sample also contains other DNA sequences that code for the same CDR3. The rearrangement joins TRBV7-3 to TRBJ2-2, with D unclear. The germline CDR1 and CDR2 sequences are SGHTA and FQGTGA. Trimming left V 5 bases short and J 5 bases short, with 9 bases between. The CDR3 consists of 13 residues. The CDR3 spells CASSPTGTGELFF. The CDR3 DNA follows: TGTGCCAGCAGCCCTACGGGTACCGGGGAGCTGTTTTTT.

In this sample, this clone turned up once. The chain uses TRBV25-1 and TRBJ2-1; D call uncertain. This CDR3 comprises 12 residues. Germline V gives CDR1 MGHDK, CDR2 SYGVNS. Trimming cost V 2 bases and J 5 bases, with 4 bases left between them. DNA for the CDR3: TGTGCCAGCAGTGAAGCGGACAATGAGCAGTTCTTC. Amino acid sequence: CASSEADNEQFF.

V and J are TRBV18 and TRBJ2-1; 7 positions agree with TRBD2. Germline lookup yields CDR1 KGHSH and CDR2 LQKENI. V was pared by 2 bases and J by 3 bases, with 7 bases of the junction left unmatched. The CDR3 covers 16 residues. In nucleotides, the CDR3 is TGTGCCAGCTCACCAGGGTCCGGGACTAACTACAATGAGCAGTTCTTC. This gives the protein CASSPGSGTNYNEQFF.

The V and J genes are TRBV6-5 and TRBJ1-2; D is possibly TRBD1 (6 bases). Germline V gene data show CDR1 as MNHEY and CDR2 as SVGAGI. The CDR3 spans 12 residues. V was pared by 10 bases and J by 4 bases, with 13 bases between. The CDR3 is CATAQGGYGYTF. The CDR3 DNA sequence: TGTGCCACCGCACAGGGAGGCTATGGCTACACCTTC.

J is TRBJ2-1 and V is TRBV29-1; 7 bases are a match to TRBD1. Germline CDR1 and CDR2: SQVTM and ANQGSEA. After removal of 5 bases from V and 7 bases from J, the junction contained 8 bases not matched to a gene. CDR3 size: 13 residues. The CDR3 region is CSVQGQGVNEQFF. DNA of the CDR3: TGCAGCGTTCAGGGGCAGGGGGTTAATGAGCAGTTCTTC.

The chain joins TRBV21-1 to TRBJ2-2; whether TRBD1, the table's D call, matches the DNA was not checked. TRBV21-1 is noted as a pseudogene. The length of the CDR3 is 17 residues. As DNA, the CDR3 is TGTGCCAGCAGCAAAAAAGACAGGGAAGGGGACACCGGGGAGCTGTTTTTT. Translated, it gives CASSKKDREGDTGELFF.

The chain is built from TRBV7-3 and TRBJ2-2; D gene ambiguous. Trimming cost V 4 bases and J 4 bases, with 7 bases left between them. CDR3 size: 13 residues. Germline CDR1 reads SGHTA; CDR2 reads FQGTGA. The DNA for the CDR3 is TGTGCCAGCAGCTCCCTTGGCACCGGGGAGCTGTTTTTT. Encoded protein: CASSSLGTGELFF.

V and J are TRBV21-1 and TRBJ2-5. TRBV21-1 counts as a pseudogene. The CDR3 is 16 residues long. The DNA of the CDR3 is TGTGCCAGCAGCATCCTCGGGACGGAGTACCAAGAGACCCAGTACTTC. Its protein is CASSILGTEYQETQYF.

This clone was detected only once. The chain links TRBV20-1 to TRBJ1-1, with TRBD1 as a possible D gene (5 bases). The germline V gene has CDR1 DFQATT and CDR2 SNEGSKA (reference sequence). V was clipped by 6 bases and J by 8 bases, with 10 bases between them. The CDR3 has 10 amino acids. CDR3 nucleotides: TGCAGTGCGGCCAGGGCCGAAGCTTTCTTT. Residues: CSAARAEAFF.

This clone was counted a few times. The J gene is TRBJ1-6, the V gene TRBV7-3, with 9 nucleotides matching TRBD1. The CDR3 has 14 residues. The ends lost 8 bases at V and 7 bases at J; junction bases unmatched: 6. Germline V gives CDR1 SGHTA, CDR2 FQGTGA. Here the CDR3 DNA reads TGTGCCAGCGCCCGAGGACAGGGGAATTCACCCCTCCACTTT. Translated: CASARGQGNSPLHF.

The rearrangement links TRBV10-3 to TRBJ1-1; D gene ambiguous. The V end was cut by 0 bases, the J end by 2 bases, with 10 bases between. CDR3 size: 15 residues. CDR1 and CDR2 from the germline V gene are ENHRY and SYGVKD. This CDR3 reads CAISESGLLNTEAFF. The CDR3 coding sequence is TGTGCCATCAGTGAGTCAGGCCTATTAAACACTGAAGCTTTCTTT.